The entry below describes one T cell receptor (beta chain). This sample was included in a study of blood T cell repertoires in COVID-19. Whole-study context: The United States, Italy and Spain provided the acute and convalescent COVID-19 samples. The analysed material was cDNA or gDNA that came from T cells, B-cell-depleted T cells, or PBMCs.

Per the original data handling: By means of reference gene primer amplification, nucleated cell counts were estimated. The repertoire was sequenced with immunoSEQ multiplex PCR; TCRdb's copy has only in-frame clones and lacks some. V and J calls plus clone size are reproduced from that table; the DNA served to infer D and trimming. Found here are about 120,000 clones, 90% of them singletons; the top ten hold 1.8%. Trimming left V 8 bases short and J 1 base short, with 9 bases between. This CDR3 has 12 amino acids. The receptor comes from a human donor with active COVID-19. The donor label of this sample is uncertain. The material sequenced was peripheral blood. This rearrangement joins TRBV12-3 or TRBV12-4 to TRBJ2-7, with TRBD1 as a possible D gene (5 bases). CDR3 amino acids: CASCRQSYEQYF. CDR3 DNA sequence: TGTGCCAGCTGCAGACAGTCCTACGAGCAGTACTTC.